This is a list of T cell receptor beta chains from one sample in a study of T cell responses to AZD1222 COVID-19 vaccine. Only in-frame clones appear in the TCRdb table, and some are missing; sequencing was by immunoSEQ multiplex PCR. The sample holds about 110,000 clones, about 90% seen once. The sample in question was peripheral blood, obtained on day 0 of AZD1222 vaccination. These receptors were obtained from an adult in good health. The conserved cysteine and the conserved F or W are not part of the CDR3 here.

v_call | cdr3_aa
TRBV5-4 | ASSFGTGLFIVEAF
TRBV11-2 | ASSLSANTGELF
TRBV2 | ASSLQGSNEKLF
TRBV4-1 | ASSQGLAASYEQY
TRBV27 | ASKRGSSTDTQY
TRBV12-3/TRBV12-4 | ASSIRLGAEAF
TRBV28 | ASSLKGTGNTIY
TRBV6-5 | ASSPTSGRSDTQY
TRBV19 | ASSIQGYSPLH
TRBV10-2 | ASSQILAGSYEQY
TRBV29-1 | SVGGVSTDTQY
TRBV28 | ASSFGRGPPKGTEAF
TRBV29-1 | SVEGGYEQY
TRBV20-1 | SASRRTGVEQY
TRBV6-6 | ASSYGGNTEAF
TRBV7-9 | ASSGGGGGGYGNTIY
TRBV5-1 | ASSPDRGVGETQY
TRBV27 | ASWGLGGTEQF
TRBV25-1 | ASSALYEQY
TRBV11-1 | ASRPSGNEQF
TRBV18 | ASSPTGHTLGAF
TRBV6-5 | ASSLGTTWQTQY